This entry describes one TCR beta chain. Its antigen is currently unknown. This entry belongs to a study of T cell repertoires in cytomegalovirus infection. V shed 5 bases, J shed 7 bases, and the junction held 4 bases outside the gene matches. Germline lookup yields CDR1 LNHDA and CDR2 SQIVND (reference sequence). The CDR3 totals 12 residues. TCRdb analysed the reads with MiXCR anew, one entry per CDR3 protein. The table shows about 220,000 distinct CDR3 sequences, with around two fifths occurring only once. The TCR sequence derives from a human donor in good health (CMV status not recorded). Some clones in this sample may be carry-over from other donors' samples. V usage is TRBV19 and J usage is TRBJ1-1; 7 nucleotides match TRBD1. The specimen was CD8+ T cells from cultured PBMCs, collected from culture after CMV antigen stimulation. This CDR3 is CASSVTGFEAFF. As DNA, the CDR3 is TGTGCCAGTAGTGTGACAGGGTTTGAAGCTTTCTTT.